The following is a T cell receptor (beta chain) sequence with its context. The antigen it binds to is not known. No much larger clone exists at a distance of one base, and base qualities are not known. The Quick-DNA Microprep Kit was used to extract genomic DNA from the sorted cells. Amplification of TCRbeta DNA was done with the immunoSEQ hsTCRbeta kit, following the protocol from the manufacturer. An Illumina MiSeq instrument was used to sequence the TCRbeta libraries. The original methods were these. Following removal of out-of-frame sequences, 2.2 million or so distinct TCRbeta sequences were retained, with an average of about 70,000 per individual. Two values were used to score each individual: the count of 150 to 200 previously reported CMV-associated TCRbeta sequences and the total count of productive distinct TCRbeta sequences. A beta-binomial model was reimplemented in Python, and scikit-learn random forests with default parameters were trained on US cohort data. On the Belgian cohort, classifier performance was reported as the median AUC, along with percentile confidence intervals, across 10,000 bootstrap iterations. TCRdb stores this immuneACCESS table with in-frame sequences only. Part of the clones is absent; in the studies checked, under half of the shortfall reflects unresolved V genes, and no reason is known for the rest. V, J and clone size derive from that table, while D and trimming were established from the DNA sequence. The sample table lists some 50,000 clones, around 77% of them with a count of one. Approximately 0.6% of the sample belongs to the ten largest clones.

Single viable CD3+CD4+CD8-CD45RO+ cells were sorted as memory CD4+ T cells on a FACSAria II. CMV serostatus was determined with a Roche Elecsys assay detecting serum IgG against CMV pp150, pp28, p38 and p52. Following thawing, total CD4+ T cells were enriched through positive selection using CD4 magnetic microbeads. The samples came from a separate study whose specific focus was interrogating the CD4+ T cell memory repertoire. Peripheral blood mononuclear cells were isolated and cryopreserved according to standard operating procedures, and serum was stored at -80 degrees C. Staining used CD3-PerCP (BW264/56), CD4-APC (RPA-T4), CD45RO-PE (UCHT1) and CD8-Pacific Orange (3B5) antibodies, with Sytox blue excluding non-viable cells. This record comes from a study of memory CD4+ T cells and cytomegalovirus serostatus (dated 2019 in TCRdb). The study in broad terms: The cohort comprised 33 healthy Belgian adults, 9 CMV seropositive and 24 CMV seronegative. CD4+ memory TCRbeta repertoires of a Belgian cohort with known cytomegalovirus serostatus were sequenced in order to replicate a published TCR-based CMV serostatus classifier. Study-level results and caveats: Only CD4+CD45RO+ memory cells were sequenced, in contrast to the original study, in which naive and memory CD4+ and CD8+ populations were covered. For predicting CMV serostatus, the median bootstrapped AUC was about 0.96 using the original framework and about 0.89 using a US-trained random forest. On the Belgian cohort, the classifier based on the original framework reached a median bootstrapped AUC of roughly 0.94, with a 95% CI of 0.76-1.00. The results were interpreted as suggesting that the CMV-associated TCR signature is mostly present in the CD4+ memory repertoire. Of around 150 previously reported CMV-associated TCRbeta sequences, some 67 appeared in the CD4+ memory repertoires, each in one to five individuals.

Input material: memory CD4+ T cells from blood. This clonotype was sampled from an adult in good health and CMV-seronegative.

CDR3 loop: CASSDGFQDTFTDTQYF. The DNA reads as follows: TGTGCCAGCAGTGATGGGTTCCAGGACACTTTCACAGATACGCAGTATTTT. The rearrangement combines TRBV6-1 with TRBJ2-3; 5 matching bases give a weak D call of TRBD1. Between the V and J ends, shortened by 3 bases and 2 bases respectively, the junction contains 18 bases. From a lookup of the germline V gene, CDR1 and CDR2 are MNHNS and SASEGT. Its CDR3 holds 17 amino acids, cysteine through phenylalanine. Of the read, only the CDR3 DNA is kept; its 51 bases are in frame from base 1.